These 21 T cell receptor beta chains originate from one sample sequenced in a study of CXCR3-negative and CXCR3-positive naive CD8 T cells. Preparation of TRB cDNA libraries relied on 5' RACE carrying UMI labels. TCRdb reprocessed the 5' RACE reads and reports one entry per CDR3 protein, with no DNA. Reported are around 40,000 distinct CDR3 sequences; the ten largest clones contain roughly 14%. The material sequenced was memory CD8+ T cells from blood. These TCRs come from a human donor in good health. Some clones in this sample may be carry-over from other donors' samples.

The V gene is TRBV25-1, the J gene TRBJ2-7. The CDR3 covers 12 residues. In germline, CDR1 is MGHDK, CDR2 SYGVNS. CDR3 in amino acids: CASRDGIYELYF.

The V and J genes are TRBV11-2 and TRBJ1-2; lacking DNA, the TRBD1 call made by TCRdb goes unchecked. This CDR3 is 15 amino acids long. Looked up from germline, CDR1 is SGHAT and CDR2 is FQNNGV. The CDR3 sequence: CASSRGQDTNYGYTF.

This chain joins TRBV25-1 and TRBJ1-4; TCRdb gives TRBD1 as the D gene, but with no DNA this cannot be confirmed. Germline CDR1 MGHDK, CDR2 SYGVNS. CDR3 length: 16 amino acids. This chain's CDR3 is CASAETVLATNEKLFF.

This chain connects TRBV20-1 to TRBJ1-1; no DNA is available, so the TRBD1 call from TCRdb remains unchecked. The germline gives CDR1 DFQATT, CDR2 SNEGSKA (reference sequence). The length of the CDR3 is 14 residues. The CDR3 spells CSASPTDMNTEAFF.

The chain recombines TRBV24-1 with TRBJ2-7; the D gene TCRdb calls, TRBD2, cannot be checked with no DNA. Germline loops: CDR1 KGHDR, CDR2 SFDVKD. CDR3 length: 15 amino acids. CDR3 sequence reads: CATSDSGGLSYEQYF.

The chain is built from TRBV11-2 and TRBJ2-2. The CDR3 extends over 15 amino acids. The germline V gene has CDR1 SGHAT and CDR2 FQNNGV. CDR3 sequence reads: CASSLDLVGTGELFF.

The CDR3 sequence: CSVEERTNTGPEAFF. The rearrangement links TRBV29-1 to TRBJ1-1; TCRdb's D gene call, TRBD1, goes unchecked for lack of DNA. Per the germline V gene, CDR1 is SQVTM and CDR2 is ANQGSEA. The CDR3 spans 15 residues.

The gene calls are TRBV7-3 and TRBJ2-2; TCRdb selects TRBD2, and the lack of DNA leaves this call unchecked. This CDR3 comprises 18 residues. Germline V gene data show CDR1 as SGHTA and CDR2 as FQGTGA. The CDR3 here is CASSLLAGGDLNTGELFF.

J is TRBJ2-7 and V is TRBV5-1; there is no DNA to check the TCRdb D call of TRBD2. The V gene's germline CDR1 is SGHRS and CDR2 YFSETQ. The CDR3 spans 18 residues. The CDR3 spells CASSLGKGLAGAGYEQYF.

CDR3 sequence reads: CASSYTGGDEQFF. The V gene is TRBV5-5, the J gene TRBJ2-1; TCRdb outputs TRBD1, but without DNA this stays unchecked. Looked up from germline, CDR1 is SGHKS and CDR2 is YYEKEE (reference sequence). The CDR3 is 13 residues long.

V gene TRBV27 combines with J gene TRBJ1-2. CDR1 MNHEY and CDR2 SMNVEV come from the germline V gene (reference sequence). The CDR3 has 11 residues. The CDR3 sequence: CASSLIYGYTF.

The chain combines TRBV14 with TRBJ2-2; TCRdb returns TRBD1, unconfirmable since there is no DNA. The CDR3 runs 13 residues. The germline V gene has CDR1 SGHDN and CDR2 FVKESK. CDR3 protein: CASSHRVTGELFF.

The chain joins TRBV4-2 to TRBJ1-6; TCRdb selects TRBD1, and the lack of DNA leaves this call unchecked. The CDR3 runs 11 residues. CDR1 and CDR2 (germline): LGHNA, YNFKEQ. CDR3 sequence reads: CASSRGQKFHF.

The gene calls are TRBV10-3 and TRBJ1-1. The CDR3 runs 14 residues. Germline CDR1 ENHRY, CDR2 SYGVKD. CDR3 loop: CAISEDTPNTEAFF.

This sequence joins TRBV4-1 and TRBJ2-1; TCRdb lists TRBD1, though no DNA is available to test this call. There are 13 residues in the CDR3. Per germline, CDR1 MGHRA and CDR2 YSYEKL. This chain's CDR3 is CASSQLGTDEQFF.

The chain has TRBV5-4 and TRBJ2-3. The CDR3 has 12 residues. CDR1 SGHNT and CDR2 YYREEE come from the germline V gene (reference sequence). CDR3 region: CASSFVSDTQYF. Full variable domain (missing parts from reference TRBV5-4 and TRBJ2-3): ETGVTQSPTHLIKTRGQQVTLRCSSQSGHNTVSWYQQALGQGPQFIFQYYREEENGRGNFPPRFSGLQFPNYSSELNVNALELDDSALYLCASSFVSDTQYFGPGTRLTVL.

V and J are TRBV3-1 and TRBJ2-7; no DNA is available, so the TRBD2 call from TCRdb remains unchecked. The germline gives CDR1 LGHDT, CDR2 YNNKEL (reference sequence). This CDR3 spans 12 amino acids. CDR3 amino acids: CASSHGGYEQYF.

The V and J genes are TRBV5-1 and TRBJ2-1; TCRdb indicates TRBD1, and absent DNA this call remains unverified. Per germline, CDR1 SGHRS and CDR2 YFSETQ. The CDR3 runs 16 residues. CDR3 sequence reads: CASKVNSPPVNNEQFF.

This chain uses TRBV20-1 with TRBJ1-1; TCRdb gives TRBD1 as the D gene, but with no DNA this cannot be confirmed. The CDR3 is 12 amino acids. Germline assignment: CDR1 DFQATT and CDR2 SNEGSKA (reference sequence). CDR3: CSAEYRGLGAFF.

The rearrangement joins TRBV6-5 to TRBJ1-2. CDR3 size: 14 residues. Germline lookup yields CDR1 MNHEY and CDR2 SVGAGI. CDR3: CASSYSTRSYGYTF.

By frequency, this clonotype is medium-sized (0.01 to 0.1%). The chain carries TRBV6-4 and TRBJ2-1; there is no DNA to check the TCRdb D call of TRBD2. CDR1 MRHNA and CDR2 SNTAGT come from the germline V gene. The CDR3 consists of 15 residues. The CDR3 spells CASSEAGGSYNEQFF.